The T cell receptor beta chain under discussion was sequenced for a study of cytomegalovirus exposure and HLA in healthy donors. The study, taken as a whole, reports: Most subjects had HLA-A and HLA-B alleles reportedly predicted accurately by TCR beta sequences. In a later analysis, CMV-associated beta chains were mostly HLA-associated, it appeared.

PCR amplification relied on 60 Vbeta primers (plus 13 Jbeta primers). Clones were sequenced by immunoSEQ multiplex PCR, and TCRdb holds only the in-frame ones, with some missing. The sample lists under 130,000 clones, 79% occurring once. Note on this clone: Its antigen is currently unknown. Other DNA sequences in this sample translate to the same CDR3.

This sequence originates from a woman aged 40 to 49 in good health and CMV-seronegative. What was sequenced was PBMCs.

The CDR3 reads CASSLEGAGSEKLFF. CDR3 nucleotide sequence: TGTGCCAGCAGCTTAGAAGGCGCAGGGTCTGAAAAACTGTTTTTT. This rearrangement joins TRBV7-2 to TRBJ1-4, with D possibly being TRBD1 (5 bases). Germline-derived CDR1 and CDR2 are SGHTA and FQGNSA. The CDR3 contains 15 residues. V was cut by 1 base and J by 7 bases, with 13 bases left in between.